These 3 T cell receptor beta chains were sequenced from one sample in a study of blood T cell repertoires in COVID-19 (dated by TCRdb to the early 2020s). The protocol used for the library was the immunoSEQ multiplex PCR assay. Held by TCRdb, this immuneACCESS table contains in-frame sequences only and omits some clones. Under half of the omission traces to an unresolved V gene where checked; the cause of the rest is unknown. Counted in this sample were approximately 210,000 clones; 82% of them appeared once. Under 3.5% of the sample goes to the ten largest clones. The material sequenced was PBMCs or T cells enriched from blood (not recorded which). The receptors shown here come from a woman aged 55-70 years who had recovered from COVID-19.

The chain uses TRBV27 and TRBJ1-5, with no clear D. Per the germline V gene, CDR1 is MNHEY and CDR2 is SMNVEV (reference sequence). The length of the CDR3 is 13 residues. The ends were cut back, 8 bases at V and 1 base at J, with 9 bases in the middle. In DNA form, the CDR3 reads TGTGCCAGCGCGGTGATAAGCAATCAGCCCCAGCATTTT. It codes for CASAVISNQPQHF.

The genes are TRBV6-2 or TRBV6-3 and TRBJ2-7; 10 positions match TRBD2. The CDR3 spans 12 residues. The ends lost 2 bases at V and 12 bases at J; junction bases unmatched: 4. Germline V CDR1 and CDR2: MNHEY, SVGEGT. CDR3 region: CASSYEREGRYF. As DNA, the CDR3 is TGTGCCAGCAGTTACGAGCGGGAGGGTCGGTACTTC.

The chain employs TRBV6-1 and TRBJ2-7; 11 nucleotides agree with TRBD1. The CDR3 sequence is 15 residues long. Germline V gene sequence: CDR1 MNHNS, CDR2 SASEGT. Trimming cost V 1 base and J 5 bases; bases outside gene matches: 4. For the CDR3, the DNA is TGTGCCAGCAGTGAAGGGACAGGGGGCTTCCACGAGCAGTACTTC. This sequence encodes CASSEGTGGFHEQYF.